One and the same sample provided the 4 T cell receptor beta chains below, sequenced in a study of beta chain features in type 1 diabetes. Overall study findings and caveats: TCRB CDR3 length was moderately but significantly reduced in all four CD4+ subsets of Type 1 diabetes patients.

For these receptors, no antigen is known. Of the isolated RNA, all was reverse transcribed, and so the sequenced material was expressed TCRB transcripts. Assay used: immunoSEQ multiplex PCR; TCRdb lists only in-frame clones, some missing. The data show over 600,000 clones, with approximately 13% seen just once and 0.095% to 0.15% held by the top ten. Sequencing input: naive CD4+ T cells from blood. All receptors come from a man in his thirties or forties with type 1 diabetes.

This chain joins TRBV27 and TRBJ2-4; TRBD1 matches 9 bases. The CDR3 spans 16 residues. The germline gives CDR1 MNHEY, CDR2 SMNVEV (reference sequence). J lost 1 base, V lost 8 bases, and 9 bases had no gene match. As DNA, the CDR3 is TGTGCCAGCGGCGTAACAGGGGGCAGGGCCAAAAACATTCAGTACTTC. It is translated as CASGVTGGRAKNIQYF.

This clone was found a few times. The chain links TRBV19 to TRBJ1-1, with a weak D call TRBD1 (6 bases). The germline V and J ends were trimmed by 7 bases and 3 bases, with 15 bases remaining between them. This CDR3 spans 14 amino acids. The germline V gene has CDR1 LNHDA and CDR2 SQIVND (reference sequence). The CDR3, as DNA: TGTGCCAGTACCCTTACTACAGGGTACACTGAAGCTTTCTTT. Translated: CASTLTTGYTEAFF.

The chain couples TRBV7-2 to TRBJ2-5; D might be TRBD1 (5 bases). V was trimmed by 5 bases and J by 4 bases, leaving 17 bases between them. CDR1 SGHTA and CDR2 FQGNSA come from the germline V gene. The length of the CDR3 is 15 residues. The CDR3 region is CASSDRPQGVETQYF. The CDR3 DNA is TGTGCCAGCAGCGACCGACCCCAAGGGGTAGAGACCCAGTACTTC.

This clone was seen only a few times. CDR3 coding DNA: TGTGCCAGCAGCGTACAGGGGGCTCACGGGGAGCTGTTTTTT. Its translation: CASSVQGAHGELFF. The chain is built from TRBV9 and TRBJ2-2, with TRBD1 matching over 8 bases. The CDR3 runs 14 residues. The V and J ends lost 1 base and 7 bases, in that order; junction bases with no gene match: 3. Germline CDR1 and CDR2: SGDLS and YYNGEE. Based on the CDR3 plus reference TRBV9 and TRBJ2-2, the full variable domain is DSGVTQTPKHLITATGQRVTLRCSPRSGDLSVYWYQQSLDQGLQFLIQYYNGEERAKGNILERFSAQQFPDLHSELNLSSLELGDSALYFCASSVQGAHGELFFGEGSRLTVL.